This is a list of T cell receptor beta chains from one sample in a study. Each CDR3 protein is one row after TCRdb ran MiXCR on the RT-PCR reads. In the table there are about 680,000 distinct CDR3 sequences, approximately 15% of which are singletons. The sample was memory CD4+ T cells from blood. Receptors were obtained from a female donor in good health, serving as a healthy control. Both conserved end residues are part of each CDR3. The order of the fields is clone size, V gene, J gene, D gene, CDR3 protein, CDR3 DNA. D genes are given only for firm matches. Size tells how often a clone was seen (once, few, many) or the class of an expanded clone, and some rows leave it out.

>few|TRBV28|TRBJ1-6|NA
CASSLRLAGSPLHF
TGTGCCAGCAGTTTAAGGTTGGCGGGATCACCCCTCCACTTT
>NA|TRBV27|TRBJ1-5|NA
CAPSSNQTQHF
TGTGCCCCTTCCAGCAATCAGACCCAGCATTTT
>many|TRBV30|TRBJ2-7|NA
CAGSATYEQYF
TGTGCCGGTAGCGCGACCTACGAGCAGTACTTC
>NA|TRBV4-3|TRBJ2-3|NA
CASSGRQPTDTQYF
TGCGCCAGCAGCGGGCGACAGCCCACAGATACGCAGTATTTT
>NA|TRBV3-1|TRBJ2-7|NA
CASSSRTRTAYEQYF
TGTGCCAGCAGCAGTCGGACTAGGACAGCTTACGAGCAGTACTTC
>few|TRBV28|TRBJ2-7|NA
CASSPNPTTYEQYF
TGTGCCAGCAGTCCGAATCCGACTACATACGAGCAGTACTTC
>many|TRBV24-1|TRBJ1-5|TRBD1
CATSETGGYGQPQHF
TGTGCCACCAGTGAAACAGGGGGCTACGGTCAGCCCCAGCATTTT
>NA|TRBV5-1|TRBJ2-7|NA
CASSLGGPNSYEQYF
TGCGCCAGCAGCTTGGGGGGACCTAATTCCTACGAGCAGTACTTC
>NA|TRBV12-3/TRBV12-4|TRBJ1-5|NA
CASSFREEQPQHF
TGTGCCAGCAGTTTCAGGGAGGAGCAGCCCCAGCATTTT
>few|TRBV7-9|TRBJ2-7|NA
CASSFSSSYEQYF
TGTGCCAGCAGCTTTTCGTCTTCCTACGAGCAGTACTTC
>few|TRBV7-2|TRBJ2-1|TRBD2
CASRPTSGQYNEQFF
TGTGCCAGCAGGCCAACTAGCGGCCAATACAATGAGCAGTTCTTC
>many|TRBV4-2|TRBJ2-2|NA
CASSEVGQNTGELFF
TGTGCCAGCAGCGAAGTCGGACAGAACACCGGGGAGCTGTTTTTT
>NA|TRBV5-1|TRBJ2-2|TRBD1
CASSMVGGDTGELFF
TGCGCCAGCAGTATGGTAGGGGGCGACACCGGGGAGCTGTTTTTT
>few|TRBV7-6|TRBJ2-1|NA
CASSLGGGTEQFF
TGTGCCAGCAGCTTGGGGGGCGGGACAGAGCAGTTCTTC
>few|TRBV20-1|TRBJ1-5|TRBD1
CSASGQGQPQHF
TGCAGTGCTTCCGGACAGGGTCAGCCCCAGCATTTT
>many|TRBV20-1|TRBJ1-1|NA
CSARNGGTEAFF
TGCAGTGCTAGGAACGGAGGGACTGAAGCTTTCTTT
>few|TRBV10-3|TRBJ2-5|NA
CAIRDSRETQYF
TGTGCCATCAGGGACAGCAGAGAGACCCAGTACTTC
>many|TRBV5-1|TRBJ2-7|NA
CASSLRDGTYEQYF
TGCGCCAGCAGCCTCCGGGACGGGACCTACGAGCAGTACTTC
>NA|TRBV3-1|TRBJ1-6|NA
CASSQTGPLHF
TGTGCCAGCAGCCAAACTGGACCCCTCCACTTT
>many|TRBV7-6|TRBJ2-1|NA
CASSSRDIEQFF
TGTGCCAGCAGCTCTAGGGACATTGAGCAGTTCTTC
>NA|TRBV6-2/TRBV6-3|TRBJ2-7|NA
CASSYTVQDITYEQYF
TGTGCCAGCAGTTACACTGTACAGGACATAACCTACGAGCAGTACTTC
>NA|TRBV6-5|TRBJ2-5|TRBD2
CASSPHIAGGGRETQYF
TGTGCCAGCAGTCCCCACATAGCGGGAGGAGGGAGAGAGACCCAGTACTTC
>few|TRBV9|TRBJ1-1|NA
CASSAGTQGFPPLQAFF
TGTGCCAGCAGCGCAGGGACCCAGGGGTTTCCCCCGCTGCAAGCTTTCTTT
>once|TRBV28|TRBJ1-2|TRBD1
CASSPGSVQGDYGYTF
TGTGCCAGCAGCCCTGGAAGCGTGCAGGGGGACTATGGCTACACCTTC
>many|TRBV20-1|TRBJ2-1|NA
CSARDRVLGSSYNEQFF
TGCAGTGCTAGAGATAGGGTCCTCGGGAGCTCCTACAATGAGCAGTTCTTC
>many|TRBV20-1|TRBJ1-2|TRBD1
CSAREYRGPNYGYTF
TGCAGTGCTAGAGAGTACAGGGGCCCGAACTATGGCTACACCTTC
>NA|TRBV7-2|TRBJ1-5|TRBD1
CASSLGGTGGLRQPQHF
TGTGCCAGCAGCTTAGGGGGGACAGGGGGTCTTCGTCAGCCCCAGCATTTT
>NA|TRBV28|TRBJ1-2|NA
CASRPYTANYGYTF
TGTGCCAGCAGACCCTATACAGCTAACTATGGCTACACCTTC
>many|TRBV30|TRBJ2-3|TRBD2
CAWSNGASGTFTDTQYF
TGTGCCTGGAGTAATGGGGCTAGCGGGACGTTCACAGATACGCAGTATTTT
>NA|TRBV5-1|TRBJ2-1|TRBD2
CASNKAGYSYNEQFF
TGCGCCAGCAATAAAGCGGGATACTCCTACAATGAGCAGTTCTTC
>few|TRBV18|TRBJ2-3|NA
CASSPPGAARDTQYF
TGTGCCAGCTCACCACCTGGAGCCGCCCGGGATACGCAGTATTTT
>few|TRBV20-1|TRBJ2-7|NA
CSARVGAGAYEQYF
TGCAGTGCTAGAGTTGGGGCAGGAGCCTACGAGCAGTACTTC
>many|TRBV6-4|TRBJ2-2|NA
CASSVGNTGELFF
TGTGCCAGCAGTGTAGGAAACACCGGGGAGCTGTTTTTT
>NA|TRBV20-1|TRBJ2-3|NA
CSAMGKDGADTQYF
TGCAGTGCAATGGGCAAAGATGGGGCAGATACGCAGTATTTT
>NA|TRBV7-8|TRBJ2-5|TRBD1
CASSSDRTETQYF
TGTGCCAGCAGCTCGGACAGGACGGAGACCCAGTACTTC
>NA|TRBV28|TRBJ2-2|NA
CASTLSGRVVRGGELFF
TGTGCCAGCACCCTCTCGGGCAGGGTAGTCAGGGGCGGGGAGCTGTTTTTT
>NA|TRBV12-3/TRBV12-4|TRBJ1-4|NA
CASSLGGSANEKLFF
TGTGCCAGCAGTTTGGGTGGCTCGGCTAATGAAAAACTGTTTTTT
>many|TRBV10-3|TRBJ2-1|TRBD2
CAISGRTSGSYNEQFF
TGTGCCATCAGTGGGAGGACTAGCGGATCCTACAATGAGCAGTTCTTC
>many|TRBV7-2|TRBJ2-7|TRBD2
CASSLVGLATYEQYF
TGTGCCAGCAGCTTAGTAGGACTAGCTACCTACGAGCAGTACTTC
>NA|TRBV30|TRBJ1-3|NA
CAWSLSGRASGNTIYF
TGTGCCTGGAGTCTCAGTGGCAGGGCCTCTGGAAACACCATATATTTT
>NA|TRBV11-2|TRBJ2-1|NA
CASSPIGVGGYEQFF
TGTGCCAGCAGCCCAATCGGGGTTGGTGGGTATGAGCAGTTCTTC
>many|TRBV20-1|TRBJ2-1|NA
CSARDGKDPRDNEQFF
TGCAGTGCTAGAGATGGAAAGGACCCTAGGGACAATGAGCAGTTCTTC
>few|TRBV18|TRBJ2-2|TRBD2
CASSPSGGYNTGELFF
TGTGCCAGCTCACCTAGCGGGGGTTACAACACCGGGGAGCTGTTTTTT
>few|TRBV2|TRBJ2-1|NA
CASRLLAPGGEQFF
TGTGCCAGCCGACTCTTAGCCCCAGGCGGTGAGCAGTTCTTC
>NA|TRBV7-9|TRBJ2-5|NA
CASSRQGWETQYF
TGTGCCAGCAGCCGCCAGGGCTGGGAGACCCAGTACTTC
>few|TRBV20-1|TRBJ2-5|TRBD2
CSPRGAGGETQYF
TGCAGTCCCAGGGGAGCGGGAGGAGAGACCCAGTACTTC
>few|TRBV11-2|TRBJ1-1|TRBD1
CASSLHRDPGQRAVNTEAFF
TGTGCCAGCAGCTTACACCGGGATCCGGGACAGCGAGCGGTGAACACTGAAGCTTTCTTT
>NA|TRBV9|TRBJ2-1|NA
CASSVGAGKTYNEQFF
TGTGCCAGCAGCGTAGGAGCGGGCAAGACCTACAATGAGCAGTTCTTC
>NA|TRBV5-1|TRBJ2-3|TRBD2
CASRPVAGVADTQYF
TGCGCCAGCAGACCCGTAGCGGGAGTGGCAGATACGCAGTATTTT
>NA|TRBV20-1|TRBJ2-1|NA
CSARDGRKAHNEQFF
TGCAGTGCTAGAGATGGTAGAAAAGCCCACAATGAGCAGTTCTTC
>many|TRBV12-3/TRBV12-4|TRBJ2-1|TRBD1
CASSSTKDRVYNEQFF
TGTGCCAGCAGTAGCACAAAGGACAGGGTCTACAATGAGCAGTTCTTC